Below, one T cell receptor (beta chain) is given with its context. These data come from a study of shared clonotypes between healthy human individuals. Study in general: Each donor had three CD4 naive, three CD4 memory, two CD8 naive and one CD8 memory plate.

Naive CD8 cells comprised CD45RO-negative, CCR7-positively selected cells, excluding terminally differentiated effector memory CD45RA+ cells. Produced via immunoSEQ multiplex PCR; TCRdb's table is partial and in-frame only. This table has 1.5 million to 2.5 million clones, around 96% appearing once. Sequenced input: naive CD8+ T cells sorted from blood. This TCR was recovered from a man younger than 30 in good health.

CDR3 coding DNA: TGTGCCAGTTCCAAGGGGACCCCCTCCCTCTACGAGCAGTACTTC. Amino acids: CASSKGTPSLYEQYF. V gene TRBV19 combines with J gene TRBJ2-7, with D perhaps TRBD1 or TRBD2 (5 bases each). The ends were cut back, 8 bases at V and 3 bases at J, with 20 bases in the middle. Germline lookup yields CDR1 LNHDA and CDR2 SQIVND (reference sequence). The CDR3 loop spans 15 amino acids.